These 14 T cell receptor beta chains were sequenced from one sample in a study of T cells in Graves' hyperthyroidism and ophthalmopathy (dated by TCRdb to between 2018 and 2021). Library method: multiplex PCR. Sequenced using an Illumina HiSeq 2000. The TCR beta CDR3 regions were amplified from RNA transcripts. For the first round of RT-PCR on the TCR CDR3, the HTBI primer set was used together with the Qiagen OneStep RT-PCR kit. The public sequencing data were trimmed at Q25 with fastp and processed into clonotypes with MiXCR by TCRdb, which kept only in-frame beta chains. When rows share a CDR3 protein, they turn into one entry using the most common DNA and genes. The sample profile shows roughly 290,000 distinct CDR3 sequences; 15% to 20% of them were found once. The ten largest make up 55% to 60% of the sample. Sequenced: blood. The receptors originated from a woman aged 60 to 75 with Graves' ophthalmopathy.

Turning to this clonotype: A clone one base away is much larger, so this may be a read error. The chain uses TRBV5-5 and TRBJ1-5; tentative D call: TRBD1 (5 bases). Germline values: CDR1 SGHKS, CDR2 YYEKEE (reference sequence). This CDR3 is built from 15 residues. The CDR3 sequence: CASSFTVRGNQSQHF. The CDR3 DNA reads TGTGCCAGCAGCTTTACCGTCCGGGGCAATCAGTCCCAGCATTTT.

This clonotype has ten or more counts. This sequence joins TRBV2 and TRBJ1-2; the match to TRBD1 covers 7 bases. This CDR3 has 15 residues. CDR1 and CDR2 from the germline V gene are SNHLY and FYNNEI. V dropped 3 bases and J dropped 4; count of bases not matched to a gene: 8. The CDR3 nucleotides are TGTGCCAGCAGTGAGTTTAGAGGGGGCGCCTATGGCTACACCTTC. Protein sequence: CASSEFRGGAYGYTF.

This clonotype was observed at least ten times. This chain links TRBV29-1 with TRBJ1-2; D is unresolved. There are 14 residues in the CDR3. Germline CDR1 SQVTM, CDR2 ANQGSEA. Trimming stripped 7 bases from V and 3 bases from J, with 18 bases between. The CDR3 here is CSGPPGPIYYGYTF. CDR3 DNA sequence: TGCAGCGGTCCCCCCGGGCCTATCTACTATGGCTACACCTTC.

This clonotype was observed a handful of times. The rearrangement joins TRBV19 to TRBJ2-1, with D unresolved. V shed 7 bases and J shed 7 bases, with 8 bases lying between them. CDR1 LNHDA and CDR2 SQIVND come from the germline V gene (reference sequence). CDR3 size: 11 residues. The DNA for the CDR3 is TGTGCCAGTATCGAGGAAAATGAGCAGTTCTTC. Its protein product is CASIEENEQFF.

This clonotype was recorded only once. Given a much more abundant clone one base away, this may be a read error. This chain uses TRBV6-7 with TRBJ2-2, with D possibly matching TRBD1 (5 bases). TRBV6-7 is an ORF for which the function is uncertain. Trimming removed 2 bases at V and 4 bases at J, with 11 bases between. The length of the CDR3 is 15 residues. CDR3 sequence (DNA): TGTGCCAGCAGTTACAGGGGTGGAAGCACCGGGGAGCTGTTTTTT. It is translated as CASSYRGGSTGELFF.

The V gene is TRBV5-1, the J gene TRBJ2-1; 9 nucleotides agree with TRBD1. With 1 base clipped from V and 2 bases from J, the junction kept 4 bases outside the gene matches. The CDR3 is 16 residues long. Germline lookup yields CDR1 SGHRS and CDR2 YFSETQ. The CDR3 here is CASSLTTGGTYNEQFF. The CDR3 DNA reads as TGCGCCAGCAGCTTGACGACAGGGGGGACCTACAATGAGCAGTTCTTC.

This chain connects TRBV5-1 to TRBJ2-2, with a weak D call TRBD2 (5 bases). Germline CDR1 reads SGHRS; CDR2 reads YFSETQ. V was clipped by 7 bases and J by 7 bases, with 14 bases between them. The CDR3 extends over 13 amino acids. The CDR3 is CASAFEGNGELFF. The CDR3 DNA follows: TGCGCCAGCGCCTTTGAGGGAAACGGGGAGCTGTTTTTT.

This clonotype was detected ten times or more. The chain links TRBV3-1 to TRBJ1-1; D call uncertain. Trimming shortened V by 0 bases and J by 5 bases, and 19 bases separated the two germline ends. CDR1 and CDR2 (germline): LGHDT, YNNKEL (reference sequence). The CDR3 runs 17 residues. CDR3 loop: CASSQDPTVNSRTEAFF. Here the CDR3 DNA reads TGTGCCAGCAGCCAAGACCCGACGGTAAATTCCAGGACTGAAGCTTTCTTT.

This chain links TRBV6-5 with TRBJ1-2; tentative D call: TRBD1 (6 bases). The V and J ends lost 0 bases and 4 bases respectively, with 15 bases between them. This CDR3 is 16 amino acids long. The germline V gene has CDR1 MNHEY and CDR2 SVGAGI. CDR3 DNA: TGTGCCAGCAGTTACTCCCGGGGGGCGCGGGTCTATGGCTACACCTTC. This translates into CASSYSRGARVYGYTF.

Many counts were recorded for this clonotype. The V and J genes are TRBV7-3 and TRBJ2-2, with D unresolved. CDR1 SGHTA and CDR2 FQGTGA come from the germline V gene. Trimming pared 6 bases from V and 0 bases from J, leaving 8 bases between. The length of the CDR3 is 14 residues. The CDR3 coding sequence is TGTGCCAGCAGTCCCACCTCGAACACCGGGGAGCTGTTTTTT. Translated: CASSPTSNTGELFF.

This clonotype is a singleton in its sample. V usage is TRBV29-1 and J usage is TRBJ2-1; 14 bases agree with TRBD2. The V and J ends lost 7 bases and 2 bases, in that order; junction bases with no gene match: 10. Germline CDR1 and CDR2: SQVTM and ANQGSEA. The CDR3 is 17 residues long. The CDR3 coding sequence is TGCAGCGCCGTGACTAGCGGGGGGGCATCTCCCTACAATGAGCAGTTCTTC. Translation: CSAVTSGGASPYNEQFF.

This sequence joins TRBV7-3 and TRBJ2-5; TRBD1 aligns across 8 bases. From germline, CDR1 is SGHTA and CDR2 FQGTGA. V lost 4 bases and J lost 7; bases outside the gene matches: 11. The CDR3 contains 15 residues. CDR3 sequence reads: CASSSPGTGEVTQYF. DNA for the CDR3: TGTGCCAGCAGCTCCCCCGGGACAGGTGAAGTGACCCAGTACTTC.

This clonotype was picked up one time. The DNA of the CDR3 is TGTGCCAGCAGTCTACCGACAGGGAAACTTAAGACCCAGTACTTC. This encodes CASSLPTGKLKTQYF. The chain is built from TRBV7-2 and TRBJ2-5; 7 bases map to TRBD1. The CDR3 is 15 residues long. The junction had 13 bases not matched to a gene; V was cut back by 6 bases and J by 6 bases. Germline lookup yields CDR1 SGHTA and CDR2 FQGNSA.

This clonotype occurred a few times. The chain carries TRBV7-9 and TRBJ1-6, with 7 bases aligning to TRBD1. The CDR3 consists of 14 residues. J was trimmed by 6 bases and V by 5 bases; bases with no gene match: 4. Germline CDR1 and CDR2: SEHNR and FQNEAQ (reference sequence). The DNA for the CDR3 is TGTGCCAGCAGCACACAGGGGCTTAATTCACCCCTCCACTTT. Its translation: CASSTQGLNSPLHF. The full variable domain, completed using reference TRBV7-9 and TRBJ1-6, is DTGVSQNPRHKITKRGQNVTFRCDPISEHNRLYWYRQTLGQGPEFLTYFQNEAQLEKSRLLSDRFSAERPKGSFSTLEIQRTEQGDSAMYLCASSTQGLNSPLHFGNGTRLTVT.